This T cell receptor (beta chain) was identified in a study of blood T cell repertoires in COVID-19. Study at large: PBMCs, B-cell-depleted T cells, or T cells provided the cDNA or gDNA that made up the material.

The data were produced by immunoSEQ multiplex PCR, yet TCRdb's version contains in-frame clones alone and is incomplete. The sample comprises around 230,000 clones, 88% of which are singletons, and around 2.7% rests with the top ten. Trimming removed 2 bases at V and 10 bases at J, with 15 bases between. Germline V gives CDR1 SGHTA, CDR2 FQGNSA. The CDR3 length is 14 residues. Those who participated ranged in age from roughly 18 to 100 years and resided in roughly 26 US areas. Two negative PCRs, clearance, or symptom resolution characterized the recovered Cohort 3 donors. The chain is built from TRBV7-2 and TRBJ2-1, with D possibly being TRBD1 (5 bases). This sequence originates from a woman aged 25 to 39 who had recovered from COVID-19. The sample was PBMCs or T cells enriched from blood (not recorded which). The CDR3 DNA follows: TGTGCCAGCAGCTTATTCCCCGACAGTGGAGAGCAGTTCTTC. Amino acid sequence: CASSLFPDSGEQFF.